This T cell receptor (beta chain) was recovered during a study of blood T cell repertoires in COVID-19. Turning to the study itself: Sites in the United States, Italy and Spain provided acute and convalescent COVID-19 samples. Nucleic acid was either cDNA or gDNA, and it came from T cells, B-cell-depleted T cells, or PBMCs.

With V trimmed by 6 bases and J by 0 bases, 12 bases remained unmatched. The germline V gene has CDR1 SQVTM and CDR2 ANQGSEA. There are 17 residues in the CDR3. Participants were aged about 18 to 100 years, lived in 20 to 30 US areas, and enrolled virtually. Researchers sorted participants into cohorts using their self-reported clinical history. The protocol was immunoSEQ multiplex PCR, while the TCRdb copy is restricted to in-frame clones and leaves out a portion. The table records a few hundred thousand clones, approximately 86% of them present only once. The sequenced sample consisted of PBMCs or T cells enriched from blood (not recorded which). The source is a woman aged 40 to 50 with acute COVID-19. The chain recombines TRBV29-1 with TRBJ2-7; 12 bases map to TRBD2. The CDR3 sequence: CSVGRLAGVASSYEQYF. As DNA, the CDR3 is TGCAGCGTCGGTCGACTAGCGGGAGTTGCAAGCTCCTACGAGCAGTACTTC.